This TCR beta chain was captured by sequencing in a study of tumor and adjacent non-tumor tissue in lung cancer (dated by TCRdb to between 2017 and 2018). Regarding the research as a whole: Patients with adenocarcinoma (approximately 11), squamous cell carcinoma (2) and small cell lung cancer (1) were included in the cohort. The roughly 15 patients were aged about 30 to 80 years, included 10 men and 5 women, and had TNM stage I to III disease. Sequencing produced about 130 million productive TCRbeta reads in total, an average of approximately 4.1 million reads per sample. Using bulk TCRbeta repertoires from roughly 14 lung cancer patients, the study set lung tumor tissue side by side with matched distant non-tumor lung tissue. TCRbeta CDR3 sequencing was performed on a few dozen paired specimens, with one tumor sample and one normal lung sample collected per patient.

The V end loses 3 bases and the J end loses 4 bases, and a stretch of 2 bases separates them. The CDR1 and CDR2 encoded by the germline V gene (reference sequence) are DFQATT and SNEGSKA. The CDR3 numbers 10 residues from cysteine through phenylalanine. CDR3 DNA only is kept here, 30 bases in frame from base 1. The library was generated by multiplex PCR. Sequencing was carried out with an Illumina HiSeq 2500. TCRbeta libraries were constructed through three rounds of nested PCR with primers (Table S4) according to protocols modified from ARM-PCR. PCR products of 200-500 bp were gel-excised and purified with the QIAquick gel extraction kit before sequencing. The paper's data handling went like this. Trimmomatic was used to clean the reads, FLASH merged the cleaned reads into complete CDR3 sequences, and MiTCR assigned the sequences to V(D)J germline segments. Clonal diversity was computed as the inverse Simpson's index with VDJtools. Productive reads were defined as in-frame sequences without a premature stop codon. TCRdb reanalyzed the raw reads on its own, using fastp at Q25 for trimming and MiXCR for clone calling, and kept in-frame beta chains. All rows with the same CDR3 protein become a single entry with the most common DNA and genes. The V and J calls here are based on TCRdb, not the publication. This sample comprises under 250,000 distinct CDR3 sequences, over 55% of them detected only once. Jointly, the top ten make up 20% to 25% of the sample.

Summary of the overall study and its limitations: Significantly higher TCR diversity (inverse Simpson) was observed in tumor tissue than in normal lung tissue (431.37 vs 166.20, P = 0.0075, Mann-Whitney U test). TCR diversity was significantly higher in younger patients, and greater tumor TCR diversity was associated with shorter overall survival and shorter disease-free survival. Because peripheral blood was not sequenced, blood TCRbeta repertoires in the lung cancer patients of the study were not examined. A significantly larger cumulative share of the repertoire was made up by the top 100 clones in normal lung than in tumor tissue. Neither the sequencing platform nor unique molecular identifiers are mentioned in the methods. With only about 16 patients in the cohort, the authors noted that larger samples and more detailed clinical data are needed.

The table lists this clonotype with many counts. The specificity of this receptor is unknown. Qualities for individual bases were not recorded, and no much larger clone is one base off. RNA was isolated from bulk unsorted tissue, and RNA quality was assessed with a NanoDrop ND-1000 and an Agilent 2100. The donors were newly diagnosed lung cancer patients admitted for thoracic surgery in China from August to November 2014 who had not received prior chemotherapy. The study excluded patients who had received radiotherapy or chemotherapy before or who had another cancer at the same time. Surgical tissue pieces of roughly 1-2.2 cm3 were preserved in RNAlater solution and were kept at -80 degrees C until use.

The sequence was obtained from a man aged 55-75 years with non-small cell lung cancer. The sequencing sample was made of lung tumor tissue. This receptor chain uses TRBV20-1 and TRBJ2-3, with no confident D gene call. Here is the DNA: TGCAGTGCTAGGGCAGATACGCAGTATTTT. It encodes CSARADTQYF.